Presented here are 25 T cell receptor beta chains from one specimen sequenced in a study of cytomegalovirus exposure and HLA in healthy donors. PCR primers comprised 60 Vbeta and 13 Jbeta primers. The protocol was immunoSEQ multiplex PCR, while the TCRdb copy is restricted to in-frame clones and leaves out a portion. Of 100,000 or so clones listed, 70% to 80% are singletons. Sequencing used PBMCs. These TCRs come from a female donor in good health and CMV-seronegative.

Points on this clone: Other nucleotide sequences from this sample produce the same CDR3. The CDR3 coding sequence is TGTGCCAGTAGTGCTAGTGGTAACACTGAAGCTTTCTTT. As protein: CASSASGNTEAFF. V is TRBV19 and J is TRBJ1-1; D is uncertain. V gave up 5 bases and J gave up 2 bases, with 9 bases separating them. The CDR3 is 13 residues long. Germline V gene lookup returns CDR1 LNHDA and CDR2 SQIVND (reference sequence).

J is TRBJ2-2 and V is TRBV7-2; D remains ambiguous. V lost 4 bases and J lost 9, with 9 bases in between. The CDR3 is 12 amino acids. In germline, CDR1 is SGHTA, CDR2 FQGNSA. CDR3 coding DNA: TGTGCCAGCAGCTCCATGGAGCGGGAGCTGTTTTTT. Its protein product is CASSSMERELFF. Full variable domain (remainder filled in from reference TRBV7-2 and TRBJ2-2): GAGVSQSPSNKVTEKGKDVELRCDPISGHTALYWYRQSLGQGLEFLIYFQGNSAPDKSGLPSDRFSAERTGGSVSTLTIQRTQQEDSAVYLCASSSMERELFFGEGSRLTVL.

The chain combines TRBV27 with TRBJ2-7; 9 bases map to TRBD2. The germline V gene has CDR1 MNHEY and CDR2 SMNVEV (reference sequence). Unmatched junction bases numbered 3, after V lost 0 bases and J lost 3 bases. The CDR3 consists of 15 residues. CDR3 in amino acids: CASSLSSGGIYEQYF. DNA of the CDR3: TGTGCCAGCAGTTTATCTAGCGGGGGTATCTACGAGCAGTACTTC.

The V and J genes are TRBV2 and TRBJ2-1; possible D gene TRBD1, 7 bases. The V end lost 2 bases, the J end lost 8 bases, and 19 bases lay between the germline ends. The germline gives CDR1 SNHLY, CDR2 FYNNEI. This CDR3 contains 16 residues. The CDR3 sequence: CASSESRGAGFDEQFF. CDR3 in DNA: TGTGCCAGCAGTGAATCCAGGGGGGCGGGTTTCGATGAGCAGTTCTTC.

The rearrangement joins TRBV30 to TRBJ2-4; TRBD2 is a possible D gene (5 bases). The CDR3 extends over 13 amino acids. V lost 5 bases, J lost 3 bases, and 11 bases lay in between. The V gene's germline CDR1 is GTSNPN and CDR2 SVGIG (reference sequence). The CDR3 bases are TGTGCCTGGGACCGGGAATTCAAAAACATTCAGTACTTC. Translation: CAWDREFKNIQYF.

The chain employs TRBV23-1 and TRBJ2-6; D unresolved. TRBV23-1 is noted as an ORF with a role that remains uncertain. Trimming took off 3 bases at V and 0 bases at J, with 3 bases between the two ends. The CDR3 covers 14 residues. CDR3 sequence (DNA): TGCGCCAGCAGTCAGTACTCTGGGGCCAACGTCCTGACTTTC. Its protein is CASSQYSGANVLTF.

The chain has TRBV28 and TRBJ1-1; tentatively, D is TRBD1 (5 bases). V dropped 3 bases and J dropped 4 bases, with 9 bases sitting between them. The CDR3 is made up of 13 amino acids. CDR1 and CDR2 (germline): MDHEN, SYDVKM. In nucleotides, the CDR3 is TGTGCCAGCAGTTTTCGGGGGGGCACTGAAGCTTTCTTT. This translates into CASSFRGGTEAFF. The full variable domain, its missing parts supplied by reference TRBV28 and TRBJ1-1, is DVKVTQSSRYLVKRTGEKVFLECVQDMDHENMFWYRQDPGLGLRLIYFSYDVKMKEKGDIPEGYSVSREKKERFSLILESASTNQTSMYLCASSFRGGTEAFFGQGTRLTVV.

The sample holds one count of this clone. The chain is built from TRBV30 and TRBJ2-7; 10 bases agree with TRBD1. V lost 0 bases to trimming and J lost 3 bases; unmatched junction nucleotides: 2. Germline loops: CDR1 GTSNPN, CDR2 SVGIG (reference sequence). This CDR3 is 14 amino acids long. Written as DNA, the CDR3 is TGTGCCTGGAGTGTCGGGACAGGGGACTACGAGCAGTACTTC. It translates to CAWSVGTGDYEQYF.

J is TRBJ2-7 and V is TRBV5-1, with TRBD1 matching 8 bases. With V trimmed by 4 bases and J by 7 bases, 10 bases remained unmatched. Germline V lookup: CDR1 SGHRS, CDR2 YFSETQ. The CDR3 is 14 residues long. CDR3 amino acids: CASSPGTGRLEQYF. CDR3 nucleotide sequence: TGCGCCAGCAGCCCTGGGACAGGCCGTTTAGAGCAGTACTTC.

The V gene is TRBV9, the J gene TRBJ2-3; TRBD2 agrees at 12 bases. The V and J ends lost 4 bases and 0 bases, in that order; junction bases with no gene match: 9. This CDR3 spans 18 amino acids. Germline V gene data show CDR1 as SGDLS and CDR2 as YYNGEE. CDR3 coding DNA: TGTGCCAGCAGCCCACGTGTAACTAGCGGGGGGAGCACAGATACGCAGTATTTT. Translated: CASSPRVTSGGSTDTQYF.

This chain uses TRBV5-1 with TRBJ2-1, with TRBD1 matching 7 bases. Looked up from germline, CDR1 is SGHRS and CDR2 is YFSETQ. The CDR3 totals 14 residues. Losses at the gene ends were 1 base for V and 6 bases for J; bases not matched to a gene: 4. This chain's CDR3 is CASSLNRGVNEQFF. CDR3 sequence (DNA): TGCGCCAGCAGCTTGAACAGGGGAGTCAATGAGCAGTTCTTC.

The chain couples TRBV2 to TRBJ2-7; 8 bases fit TRBD1. Germline lookup yields CDR1 SNHLY and CDR2 FYNNEI. The J segment lost 2 bases and the V segment lost 3 bases, leaving 6 bases of the junction unmatched. The CDR3 sequence is 15 residues long. The CDR3: CASSDPRGLPYEQYF. DNA of the CDR3: TGTGCCAGCAGTGACCCCAGGGGGCTCCCCTACGAGCAGTACTTC.

This clone was detected once. This chain connects TRBV6-4 to TRBJ2-1; TRBD1 is a possible D gene (8 bases). The CDR3 has 13 residues. Germline V gene data show CDR1 as MRHNA and CDR2 as SNTAGT. The V end lost 5 bases, the J end lost 9 bases, and 14 bases lay between the germline ends. The CDR3 region is CASSLTGEGEQFF. The CDR3 coding sequence is TGTGCCAGCAGTCTGACAGGGGAGGGTGAGCAGTTCTTC.

This rearrangement joins TRBV19 to TRBJ2-2; D gene ambiguous. The CDR3 spans 13 residues. The V end was cut by 3 bases, the J end by 3 bases, with 5 bases between. Germline loops: CDR1 LNHDA, CDR2 SQIVND (reference sequence). The CDR3 sequence is CASSIAYTGELFF. The DNA for the CDR3 is TGTGCCAGTAGTATTGCGTACACCGGGGAGCTGTTTTTT.

Concerning this clone itself: Other nucleotide sequences from this sample produce the same CDR3. The J gene is TRBJ2-3, the V gene TRBV2; TRBD1 aligns across 9 bases. The CDR3 covers 18 residues. Germline-derived CDR1 and CDR2 are SNHLY and FYNNEI. V shed 7 bases, J shed 5 bases, and the junction held 19 bases outside the gene matches. The CDR3: CASNVWGGSDRGGDTQYF. CDR3 nucleotide sequence: TGTGCCAGCAACGTGTGGGGCGGCTCGGACAGGGGTGGAGATACGCAGTATTTT.

The chain has TRBV7-2 and TRBJ1-2, with 9 bases that match TRBD1. The V and J ends lost 10 bases and 1 base, in that order; junction bases with no gene match: 10. Germline loops: CDR1 SGHTA, CDR2 FQGNSA. This CDR3 is 15 amino acids long. The CDR3: CAIHATGGGNYGYTF. CDR3 DNA: TGTGCCATCCACGCTACAGGGGGCGGTAACTATGGCTACACCTTC.

This sequence joins TRBV11-1 and TRBJ1-2; 7 nucleotides match TRBD1. With 6 bases clipped from V and 0 bases from J, the junction kept 1 base outside the gene matches. CDR3 length: 13 residues. Germline V CDR1 and CDR2: SGHAT, FQDESV (reference sequence). This CDR3 is CASRDRANYGYTF. The CDR3 DNA reads TGTGCCAGCAGAGACAGGGCTAACTATGGCTACACCTTC.

The V gene is TRBV11-2, the J gene TRBJ1-4; D perhaps matches TRBD1 (5 bases). V lost 1 base and J lost 7, with 13 bases in between. There are 15 residues in the CDR3. The germline V gene has CDR1 SGHAT and CDR2 FQNNGV. CDR3 nucleotide sequence: TGTGCCAGCAGCTTAGCCCGGGACTCGACTGAAAAACTGTTTTTT. As protein: CASSLARDSTEKLFF.

V gene TRBV11-2 combines with J gene TRBJ2-7; D is uncertain. Germline CDR1 is SGHAT and CDR2 is FQNNGV. This CDR3 spans 14 amino acids. Trimming shortened V by 8 bases and J by 0 bases, and 14 bases separated the two germline ends. CDR3 nucleotide sequence: TGTGCCAGCGCCATCCAGGCCAGCTCCTACGAGCAGTACTTC. It encodes CASAIQASSYEQYF.

The J gene is TRBJ2-7, the V gene TRBV19, with 7 positions matching TRBD1. The V segment lost 2 bases and the J segment 0 bases; nucleotides outside the gene matches: 7. The CDR3 spans 16 residues. Germline assignment: CDR1 LNHDA and CDR2 SQIVND (reference sequence). CDR3 in amino acids: CASSITGTVLSYEQYF. The CDR3 nucleotides read TGTGCCAGTAGTATAACCGGGACAGTCCTCTCCTACGAGCAGTACTTC.

The sample holds a few counts of this clone. The CDR3 sequence: CASSSGQGRNTEAFF. The CDR3 DNA reads TGTGCCAGCAGCTCGGGACAGGGGAGGAACACTGAAGCTTTCTTT. The chain couples TRBV9 to TRBJ1-1; 10 nucleotides line up with TRBD1. The V and J ends lost 4 bases and 1 base, in that order; junction bases with no gene match: 4. The germline V gene has CDR1 SGDLS and CDR2 YYNGEE. CDR3 length: 15 amino acids.

J is TRBJ2-4 and V is TRBV9; D may be TRBD2 (6 bases). In germline, CDR1 is SGDLS, CDR2 YYNGEE. The ends were cut back, 2 bases at V and 10 bases at J, with 16 bases in the middle. The CDR3 totals 14 residues. The CDR3 region is CASSVGTGERIQYF. The DNA of the CDR3 is TGTGCCAGCAGCGTTGGGACGGGGGAAAGAATTCAGTACTTC.

This clone was observed a single time. For the CDR3, the DNA is TGTGCCAGCGGTTACAAGGGGGATGAGCAGTTCTTC. This sequence encodes CASGYKGDEQFF. The chain has TRBV27 and TRBJ2-1; D perhaps matches TRBD1 (6 bases). In germline, CDR1 is MNHEY, CDR2 SMNVEV (reference sequence). The CDR3 totals 12 residues. With 8 bases removed from V and 8 bases from J, the gap between germline ends came to 13 bases.

The V gene is TRBV5-1, the J gene TRBJ2-1, with D maybe TRBD1 (6 bases). The CDR3 has 15 residues. Germline CDR1 and CDR2: SGHRS and YFSETQ. Trimming took off 5 bases at V and 0 bases at J, with 12 bases between the two ends. CDR3 amino acids: CASSRGSSSYNEQFF. CDR3 nucleotide sequence: TGCGCCAGCAGTAGGGGGTCTAGCTCCTACAATGAGCAGTTCTTC.

The rearrangement joins TRBV6-6 to TRBJ1-2; 8 positions agree with TRBD1. Germline V CDR1 and CDR2: MNHNY, SVGAGI (reference sequence). The CDR3 contains 14 residues. The ends lost 10 bases at V and 1 base at J; junction bases unmatched: 8. CDR3 sequence reads: CATEYTGGNYGYTF. The CDR3 nucleotides read TGTGCCACGGAGTACACAGGGGGTAACTATGGCTACACCTTC.